Shown below are 9 T cell receptor beta chains from a single sample sequenced in a study of PD-1 blockade in classical Hodgkin lymphoma. Documented time point: cycle 4 day 1 (C4D1), after less than seven weeks of nivolumab. Patients all relapsed after autologous stem cell transplantation, and there was variation in brentuximab vedotin exposure. Clones were sequenced by immunoSEQ multiplex PCR, and TCRdb holds only the in-frame ones, with some missing. The repertoire holds some 90,000 clones, with more than 70% as singletons. The material sequenced was peripheral blood mononuclear cells (PBMCs), taken before the fourth cycle of nivolumab. These receptors were taken from a human donor with classical Hodgkin lymphoma.

This chain joins TRBV28 and TRBJ1-1, with a weak D call TRBD1 (6 bases). The CDR3 runs 12 residues. Trimming stripped 10 bases from V and 6 bases from J, with 15 bases between. Germline values: CDR1 MDHEN, CDR2 SYDVKM. The CDR3 reads CATQGGTSEAFF. The CDR3 region has the DNA TGTGCCACACAGGGAGGTACGTCTGAAGCTTTCTTT. Using reference TRBV28 and TRBJ1-1 for the parts outside the CDR3, the full variable domain is DVKVTQSSRYLVKRTGEKVFLECVQDMDHENMFWYRQDPGLGLRLIYFSYDVKMKEKGDIPEGYSVSREKKERFSLILESASTNQTSMYLCATQGGTSEAFFGQGTRLTVV.

The chain employs TRBV4-1 and TRBJ1-4; the match to TRBD1 covers 9 bases. The CDR3 sequence is 19 residues long. V shed 4 bases, J shed 4 bases, and the junction held 16 bases outside the gene matches. Per the germline V gene, CDR1 is MGHRA and CDR2 is YSYEKL. CDR3 residues: CASSLWTTGTGRYNEKLFF. In nucleotides, the CDR3 is TGCGCCAGCAGCCTCTGGACCACCGGGACAGGGCGTTATAATGAAAAACTGTTTTTT.

This clone appeared a few times. This chain joins TRBV5-1 and TRBJ1-2; D is perhaps TRBD1 (6 bases). There are 15 residues in the CDR3. CDR1 is SGHRS and CDR2 is YFSETQ in the germline V gene. V lost 1 base, J lost 7 bases, and 17 bases lay in between. The CDR3 DNA is TGCGCCAGCAGCTTGTACCCAGGGGCGTCCGGTGGCTACACCTTC. As protein: CASSLYPGASGGYTF.

The chain couples TRBV18 to TRBJ2-2; 9 bases fit TRBD1. The CDR3 covers 16 residues. With V trimmed by 3 bases and J by 5 bases, 7 bases remained unmatched. Per the germline V gene, CDR1 is KGHSH and CDR2 is LQKENI. In DNA, the CDR3 is TGTGCCAGCTCACCCTCGACAGGGGGTAGGACCGGGGAGCTGTTTTTT. Translating it yields CASSPSTGGRTGELFF.

The chain is built from TRBV5-1 and TRBJ2-7; D ambiguous. This CDR3 is built from 13 residues. V lost 0 bases and J lost 1, with 5 bases in between. Germline V gives CDR1 SGHRS, CDR2 YFSETQ. CDR3 in DNA: TGCGCCAGCAGCTTGGCCATTTCCTACGAGCAGTACTTC. It is translated as CASSLAISYEQYF. The full variable domain, rest sourced from reference TRBV5-1 and TRBJ2-7, is KAGVTQTPRYLIKTRGQQVTLSCSPISGHRSVSWYQQTPGQGLQFLFEYFSETQRNKGNFPGRFSGRQFSNSRSEMNVSTLELGDSALYLCASSLAISYEQYFGPGTRLTVT.

The sample holds a few counts of this clone. The J gene is TRBJ2-6, the V gene TRBV7-3; 9 bases are shared with TRBD2. The CDR3 sequence is 16 residues long. V dropped 4 bases and J dropped 2; count of bases not matched to a gene: 3. The germline V gene encodes CDR1 SGHTA and CDR2 FQGTGA. CDR3 bases: TGTGCCAGCAGCTATTTAGCGGGGGCTGGGGCCAACGTCCTGACTTTC. Amino acid sequence: CASSYLAGAGANVLTF.

CDR3 amino acids: CASSLGAGAQETQYF. For the CDR3, the DNA is TGTGCCAGCAGTCTTGGGGCGGGAGCACAAGAGACCCAGTACTTC. The chain links TRBV28 to TRBJ2-5; 7 nucleotides match TRBD2. The CDR3 extends over 15 amino acids. Trimming cost V 5 bases and J 2 bases; bases outside gene matches: 8. Germline lookup yields CDR1 MDHEN and CDR2 SYDVKM.

V usage is TRBV10-3 and J usage is TRBJ1-1; D possibly corresponds to TRBD1 (6 bases). V gave up 8 bases and J gave up 2 bases, with 15 bases separating them. The CDR3 contains 14 residues. Germline CDR1 ENHRY, CDR2 SYGVKD. CDR3 amino acids: CAIAGALGNTEAFF. The CDR3 bases are TGTGCCATCGCAGGGGCCTTGGGAAACACTGAAGCTTTCTTT.

There are a few counts of this clone. V gene TRBV5-1 combines with J gene TRBJ1-1, with D unclear. Germline-derived CDR1 and CDR2 are SGHRS and YFSETQ. This CDR3 spans 14 amino acids. V gave up 4 bases and J gave up 5 bases, with 15 bases separating them. CDR3 residues: CASSALAPPTEAFF. Written as DNA, the CDR3 is TGCGCCAGCAGCGCCTTAGCTCCGCCAACTGAAGCTTTCTTT.